This TCR beta chain was documented in a study of shared clonotypes between healthy human individuals. Overall study: Per donor, CD8 memory used one plate, CD8 naive used two, CD4 memory used three and CD4 naive used three. Study-level findings and limits: Shared clonotypes across all four donors exceeded non-shared ones in generation probability.

CDR1 and CDR2 from the germline V gene are SGHTA and FQGTGA. The CDR3 has 14 amino acids. Trimming took off 5 bases at V and 5 bases at J, with 13 bases between the two ends. About this clone itself: The antigen is unknown.

Naive CD8 cells comprised CD45RO-negative, CCR7-positively selected cells, excluding terminally differentiated effector memory CD45RA+ cells. Clones were sequenced by immunoSEQ multiplex PCR, and TCRdb holds only the in-frame ones, with some missing. The top ten hold 0.85% to 1.2% of the sample, which has roughly 2 million clones, about 94% seen once. The source material was naive CD8+ T cells sorted from blood. This clonotype originated in a man aged 18 to 30 in good health. V gene TRBV7-3 combines with J gene TRBJ2-1, with no clear D. CDR3 bases: TGTGCCAGCAGCCCCCGAGGCAGTCACAATGAGCAGTTCTTC. Translated: CASSPRGSHNEQFF.